This T cell receptor (beta chain) was recovered during a study of control samples from healthy donors and cancer patients. Deletions cut 5 bases from V and 8 bases from J, with 6 bases between. The CDR3 has 11 amino acids. Germline loops: CDR1 MNHEY, CDR2 SVGAGI. Profiling relied on immunoSEQ multiplex PCR, and the TCRdb table lists in-frame clones only, not all of them. The table has 150,000 to 200,000 clones, about 87% seen once; the top ten hold around 13%. The sample taken for sequencing was blood. The TCR originated in a man aged 30-40 years in good health. The V gene is TRBV6-5, the J gene TRBJ2-2; perhaps TRBD1 as D (5 bases). The CDR3 DNA is TGTGCCAGCAGTCAGGGTGGGGAGCTGTTTTTT. The encoded protein is CASSQGGELFF.